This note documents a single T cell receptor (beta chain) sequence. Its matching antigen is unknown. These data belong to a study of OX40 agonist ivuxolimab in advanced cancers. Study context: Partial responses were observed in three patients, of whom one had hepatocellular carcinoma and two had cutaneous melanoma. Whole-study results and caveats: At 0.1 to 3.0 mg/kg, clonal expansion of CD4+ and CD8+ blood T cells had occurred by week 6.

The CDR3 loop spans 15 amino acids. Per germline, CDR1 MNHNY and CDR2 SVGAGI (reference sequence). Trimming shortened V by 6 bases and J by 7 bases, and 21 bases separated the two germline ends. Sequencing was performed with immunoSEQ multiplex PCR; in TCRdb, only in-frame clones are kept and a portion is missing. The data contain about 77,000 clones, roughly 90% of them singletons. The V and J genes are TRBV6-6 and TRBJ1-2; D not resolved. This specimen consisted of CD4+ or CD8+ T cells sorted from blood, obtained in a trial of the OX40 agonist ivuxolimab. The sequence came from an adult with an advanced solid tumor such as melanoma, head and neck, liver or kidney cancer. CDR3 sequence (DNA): TGTGCCAGCAGCCACTCGGGCCGCCCCGAAGGTGGCTACACCTTC. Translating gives CASSHSGRPEGGYTF.